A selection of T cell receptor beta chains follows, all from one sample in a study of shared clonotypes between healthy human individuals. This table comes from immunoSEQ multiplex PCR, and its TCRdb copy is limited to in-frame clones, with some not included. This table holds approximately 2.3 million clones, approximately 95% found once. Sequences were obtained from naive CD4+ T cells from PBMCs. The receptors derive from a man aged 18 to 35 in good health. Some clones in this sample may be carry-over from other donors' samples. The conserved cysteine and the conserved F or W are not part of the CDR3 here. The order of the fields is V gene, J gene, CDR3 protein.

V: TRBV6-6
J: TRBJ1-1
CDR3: ASSYSSAATKTEAF

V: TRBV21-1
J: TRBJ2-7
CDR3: ASSEKGRQASSYEQY

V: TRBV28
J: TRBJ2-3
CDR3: ASSPWTSGGTDTQY

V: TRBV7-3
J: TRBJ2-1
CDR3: ASSLGTSGTNEQF

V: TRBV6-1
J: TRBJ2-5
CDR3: ASSEVPEETQY

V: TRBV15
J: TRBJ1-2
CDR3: ATSRDAGTGGAGYGYT

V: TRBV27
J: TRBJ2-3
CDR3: ASSAERTFTDTQY

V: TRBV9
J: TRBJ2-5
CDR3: ASSMQETQY

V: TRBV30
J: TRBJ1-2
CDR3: AWRRGSLLRGYT

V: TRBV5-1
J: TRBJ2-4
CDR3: ASSLGRGVNIQY

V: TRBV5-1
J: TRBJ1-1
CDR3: ASSLAVEDTEAF

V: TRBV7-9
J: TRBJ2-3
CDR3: ASSSGFTDTQY

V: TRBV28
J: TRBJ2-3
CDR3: ASSSAGSADTQY

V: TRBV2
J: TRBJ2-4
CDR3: ASRSGFVEY

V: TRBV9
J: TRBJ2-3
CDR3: ASSRSGSPDTQY

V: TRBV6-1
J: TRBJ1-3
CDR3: ASSEALTGLLGNTIY

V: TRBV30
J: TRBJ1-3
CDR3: AWTGGVSRNTIY

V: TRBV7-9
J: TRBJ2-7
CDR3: ASSPGLASYEQY

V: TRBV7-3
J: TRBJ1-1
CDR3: ASSLIVETEAF

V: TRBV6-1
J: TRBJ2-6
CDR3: ASSVRGGASGANVLT